What follows are 6 T cell receptor beta chains derived from one specimen sequenced in a study of yellow fever vaccine responses in identical twins. MiXCR, run by TCRdb on the RT-PCR reads, gives a single entry per CDR3 protein. The sample contains 15,000 to 20,000 distinct CDR3 sequences, around 84% of which appear only once. The material sequenced was T cells from blood (PBMCs), unsorted or a sorted subset (not recorded which), taken before or after yellow fever vaccination (not recorded which). The source of these receptors is a woman between 18 and 29 years old who received the yellow fever vaccine.

The chain carries TRBV30 and TRBJ1-6, with a weak D call TRBD1 (5 bases). Germline CDR1 reads GTSNPN; CDR2 reads SVGIG (reference sequence). Trimming removed 3 bases from V and 15 bases from J, with 15 bases in between. The CDR3 sequence is 12 residues long. CDR3 sequence (DNA): TGTGCCTGGAGGGGAGGGGCCGTTGGCCTCCACTTT. It translates to CAWRGGAVGLHF.

The chain joins TRBV29-1 to TRBJ2-3, with unresolved D. Trimming took off 5 bases at V and 1 base at J, with 7 bases between the two ends. The CDR3 runs to 12 residues. Germline V gene sequence: CDR1 SQVTM, CDR2 ANQGSEA. The DNA of the CDR3 is TGCAGCGTTTTACCTCGCACAGATACGCAGTATTTT. Translated: CSVLPRTDTQYF.

This chain links TRBV19 with TRBJ2-7; 7 nucleotides line up with TRBD1. The CDR3 has 14 amino acids. Germline lookup yields CDR1 LNHDA and CDR2 SQIVND (reference sequence). V shed 6 bases and J 1 base; nucleotides not matched to a gene: 6. The CDR3 here is CASSNMGQSYEQYF. The CDR3 nucleotides read TGTGCCAGTAGCAACATGGGACAGTCCTACGAGCAGTACTTC.

The chain combines TRBV5-4 with TRBJ2-2; unclear D gene. V lost 0 bases, J lost 0 bases, and 6 bases lay in between. This CDR3 comprises 15 residues. Germline-derived CDR1 and CDR2 are SGHNT and YYREEE (reference sequence). The CDR3 sequence is CASSLVPSNTGELFF. In DNA form, the CDR3 reads TGTGCCAGCAGCTTGGTTCCGTCGAACACCGGGGAGCTGTTTTTT.

This clonotype was seen a handful of times. The chain recombines TRBV27 with TRBJ2-4; D ambiguous. This CDR3 region has 11 residues. V lost 8 bases, J lost 14 bases, and 16 bases lay in between. Germline V gene lookup returns CDR1 MNHEY and CDR2 SMNVEV (reference sequence). CDR3 amino acids: CASGARVAKYF. The CDR3 nucleotides read TGTGCCAGCGGCGCTAGGGTCGCCAAGTACTTC.

The CDR3 bases are TGTGCCAGCAGTGAAGATCCGGTTAGCTCCTACAATGAGCAGTTCTTC. Amino acids: CASSEDPVSSYNEQFF. This chain uses TRBV2 with TRBJ2-1; D gene ambiguous. Between the trimmed V and J ends, which lost 1 base and 0 bases, there was a span of 10 bases. The CDR3 totals 16 residues. In germline, CDR1 is SNHLY, CDR2 FYNNEI.